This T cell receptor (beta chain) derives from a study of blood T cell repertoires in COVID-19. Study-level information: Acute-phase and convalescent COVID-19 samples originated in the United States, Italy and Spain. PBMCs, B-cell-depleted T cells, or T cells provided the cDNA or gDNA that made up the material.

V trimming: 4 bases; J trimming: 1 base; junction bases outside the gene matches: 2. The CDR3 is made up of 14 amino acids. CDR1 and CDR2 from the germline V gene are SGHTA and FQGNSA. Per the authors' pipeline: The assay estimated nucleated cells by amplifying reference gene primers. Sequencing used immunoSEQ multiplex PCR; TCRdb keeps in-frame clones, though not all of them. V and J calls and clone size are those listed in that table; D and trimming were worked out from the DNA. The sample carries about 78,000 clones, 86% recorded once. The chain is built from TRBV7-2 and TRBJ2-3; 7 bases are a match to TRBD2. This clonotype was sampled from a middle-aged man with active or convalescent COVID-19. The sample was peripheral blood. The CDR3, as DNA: TGTGCCAGCAGCTCCCTAGCGGGCACAGATACGCAGTATTTT. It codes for CASSSLAGTDTQYF.